The rows below give T cell receptor beta chains drawn from one sample of a study of blood T cell repertoires in COVID-19. The protocol was immunoSEQ multiplex PCR, while the TCRdb copy is restricted to in-frame clones and leaves out a portion. This sample has hundreds of thousands of clones, with around 82% found just once. The specimen sequenced was peripheral blood. The receptors shown here come from a woman older than 75 with active or convalescent COVID-19. Each CDR3 is given with its conserved first and last residue. The D gene is left open where the match is weak. Size tells how often a clone was seen (once, few, many) or the class of an expanded clone, and some rows leave it out.

abundance: NA; j_gene: TRBJ1-4; d_gene: TRBD1; v_gene: TRBV6-5; CDR3nt: TGTGCCAGCAGTTCGGACAGGGCGGGTGAAAAACTGTTTTTT; CDR3aa: CASSSDRAGEKLFF
abundance: NA; j_gene: TRBJ2-3; d_gene: TRBD2; v_gene: TRBV3-1/TRBV3-2; CDR3nt: TGTGCCAGCAGCAAAAGGACTAGCGGGGGAAGCACAGATACGCAGTATTTT; CDR3aa: CASSKRTSGGSTDTQYF
abundance: NA; j_gene: TRBJ1-5; d_gene: TRBD1; v_gene: TRBV7-8; CDR3nt: TGTGCCAGCAGCACACACAGGGGGAAACGACAGCCCCAGCATTTT; CDR3aa: CASSTHRGKRQPQHF
abundance: NA; j_gene: TRBJ1-2; d_gene: NA; v_gene: TRBV28; CDR3nt: TGTGCCAGCAGTTCGATTGCCTTAGTTGTTAACTATGGCTACACCTTC; CDR3aa: CASSSIALVVNYGYTF
abundance: once; j_gene: TRBJ2-2; d_gene: NA; v_gene: TRBV19; CDR3nt: TGTGCCAGTAGTATAGTTGGCTGGGGGCCCGGCACCGGGGAGCTGTTTTTT; CDR3aa: CASSIVGWGPGTGELFF
abundance: NA; j_gene: TRBJ2-3; d_gene: TRBD2; v_gene: TRBV5-6; CDR3nt: TGTGCCAGCAGCTTGTTGGGCGGGAGGGCCACAGATACGCAGTATTTT; CDR3aa: CASSLLGGRATDTQYF
abundance: NA; j_gene: TRBJ2-1; d_gene: TRBD2; v_gene: TRBV6-5; CDR3nt: TGTGCCAGCAGAAATAGCGGGAGTCGTAATGAGCAGTTCTTC; CDR3aa: CASRNSGSRNEQFF
abundance: NA; j_gene: TRBJ2-4; d_gene: NA; v_gene: TRBV7-2; CDR3nt: TGTGCCAGCAGTGGGGGCCAGGTTTACCCGTTAGCCAAAAACATTCAGTACTTC; CDR3aa: CASSGGQVYPLAKNIQYF
abundance: NA; j_gene: TRBJ1-2; d_gene: NA; v_gene: TRBV15; CDR3nt: TGTGCCACCAGCAGAGATGTTCGGGTTGGCTACACCTTC; CDR3aa: CATSRDVRVGYTF
abundance: NA; j_gene: TRBJ1-5; d_gene: TRBD1; v_gene: TRBV28; CDR3nt: TGTGCCAGCAGTCCTCACTATACGGGCAGGGGGTCGATTCAGCCCCAGCATTTT; CDR3aa: CASSPHYTGRGSIQPQHF
abundance: NA; j_gene: TRBJ1-4; d_gene: TRBD1; v_gene: TRBV28; CDR3nt: TGTGCCGGATCCGGGACAGGAGACCCAACTAATGAAAAACTGTTTTTT; CDR3aa: CAGSGTGDPTNEKLFF
abundance: NA; j_gene: TRBJ2-5; d_gene: NA; v_gene: TRBV28; CDR3nt: TGTGCCAGCAGTGGACAGTACCAAGAGACCCAGTACTTC; CDR3aa: CASSGQYQETQYF
abundance: NA; j_gene: TRBJ2-3; d_gene: NA; v_gene: TRBV20-1; CDR3nt: TGCAGTGCTGTGAGAGATACGCAGTATTTT; CDR3aa: CSAVRDTQYF
abundance: NA; j_gene: TRBJ2-2; d_gene: TRBD1; v_gene: TRBV28; CDR3nt: TGTGCCAGCAGGACCGGGACAGGGAACACCGGGGAGCTGTTTTTT; CDR3aa: CASRTGTGNTGELFF
abundance: NA; j_gene: TRBJ2-2; d_gene: TRBD2; v_gene: TRBV10-3; CDR3nt: TGTGCCATCAGTGAAGCGGGAGTCACCGGGGAGCTGTTTTTT; CDR3aa: CAISEAGVTGELFF
abundance: once; j_gene: TRBJ1-5; d_gene: TRBD1; v_gene: TRBV2; CDR3nt: TGTGCCAGCAGCAAACGACAGGGACCAAATAGCAATCAGCCCCAGCATTTT; CDR3aa: CASSKRQGPNSNQPQHF
abundance: NA; j_gene: TRBJ2-2; d_gene: TRBD1; v_gene: TRBV6-5; CDR3nt: TGTGCCAGCAGTTCTGACAGGGGATACACCGGGGAGCTGTTTTTT; CDR3aa: CASSSDRGYTGELFF
abundance: NA; j_gene: TRBJ1-5; d_gene: NA; v_gene: TRBV4-1; CDR3nt: TGCGCCAGCAGCCAAGAGGGCGGGGGGGGTAGCAATCAGCCCCAGCATTTT; CDR3aa: CASSQEGGGGSNQPQHF
abundance: NA; j_gene: TRBJ2-3; d_gene: TRBD2; v_gene: TRBV5-1; CDR3nt: TGCGCCAGCACATTAGCGGGGCTCACAGATACGCAGTATTTT; CDR3aa: CASTLAGLTDTQYF
abundance: few; j_gene: TRBJ2-1; d_gene: TRBD1; v_gene: TRBV2; CDR3nt: TGTGCCAGCAGTGAATCTGGGACAGGCACTGAGCAGTTCTTC; CDR3aa: CASSESGTGTEQFF
abundance: NA; j_gene: TRBJ1-2; d_gene: TRBD1; v_gene: TRBV28; CDR3nt: TGTGCCAGCAGTCGACCGGGACAGGGAAACTTCTATGGCTACACCTTC; CDR3aa: CASSRPGQGNFYGYTF
abundance: few; j_gene: TRBJ1-2; d_gene: NA; v_gene: TRBV29-1; CDR3nt: TGCAGCGTTGGCGGAGGGTATGGCTACACCTTC; CDR3aa: CSVGGGYGYTF
abundance: NA; j_gene: TRBJ2-1; d_gene: NA; v_gene: TRBV4-1; CDR3nt: TGCGCCAGCAGCCTAGTCGAGGGGGGGACCTACAATGAGCAGTTCTTC; CDR3aa: CASSLVEGGTYNEQFF
abundance: NA; j_gene: TRBJ2-1; d_gene: NA; v_gene: TRBV29-1; CDR3nt: TGCAGCGCCGCCCCCAGTGGGCCGGATGAGCAGTTCTTC; CDR3aa: CSAAPSGPDEQFF
abundance: NA; j_gene: TRBJ1-6; d_gene: NA; v_gene: TRBV5-1; CDR3nt: TGCGCCAGCAGCCCGTCGCACAGGTCTGGAGATTCACCCCTCCACTTT; CDR3aa: CASSPSHRSGDSPLHF
abundance: NA; j_gene: TRBJ1-5; d_gene: NA; v_gene: TRBV2; CDR3nt: TGTGCCAGCAGTGACGGGAACAATCAGCCCCAGCATTTT; CDR3aa: CASSDGNNQPQHF
abundance: once; j_gene: TRBJ1-1; d_gene: TRBD1; v_gene: TRBV7-9; CDR3nt: TGTGCCAGCAGCATGACAGGGGAAGCTTTCTTT; CDR3aa: CASSMTGEAFF
abundance: few; j_gene: TRBJ1-6; d_gene: NA; v_gene: TRBV6-1; CDR3nt: TGTGCCAGCAGTGTCAGGGGTCGCCTCTATAATTCACCCCTCCACTTT; CDR3aa: CASSVRGRLYNSPLHF
abundance: NA; j_gene: TRBJ2-5; d_gene: TRBD1; v_gene: TRBV5-1; CDR3nt: TGCGCCAGCAGCAATCGACAGGGGGCTCAAGAGACCCAGTACTTC; CDR3aa: CASSNRQGAQETQYF
abundance: NA; j_gene: TRBJ2-1; d_gene: NA; v_gene: TRBV11-2; CDR3nt: TGTGCCAGCAGCTTAGAGGGCAGAACTAGCTCCTACAATGAGCAGTTCTTC; CDR3aa: CASSLEGRTSSYNEQFF
abundance: NA; j_gene: TRBJ2-3; d_gene: TRBD1; v_gene: TRBV5-6; CDR3nt: TGTGCCAGCAGCGGAGGGACAGGCCCCACAGATACGCAGTATTTT; CDR3aa: CASSGGTGPTDTQYF
abundance: NA; j_gene: TRBJ2-1; d_gene: NA; v_gene: TRBV5-1; CDR3nt: TGCGCCAGCAGCTTGTGGGGGGGCCCCTCCTACAATGAGCAGTTCTTC; CDR3aa: CASSLWGGPSYNEQFF
abundance: NA; j_gene: TRBJ2-5; d_gene: NA; v_gene: TRBV5-1; CDR3nt: TGCGCCAGCAGCGGCGACAGACGCGGGGTAGAGACCCAGTACTTC; CDR3aa: CASSGDRRGVETQYF
abundance: NA; j_gene: TRBJ2-5; d_gene: TRBD2; v_gene: TRBV7-9; CDR3nt: TGTGCCAGCAGCTTACGGGGGGGAGAGACCCAGTACTTC; CDR3aa: CASSLRGGETQYF
abundance: NA; j_gene: TRBJ2-2; d_gene: NA; v_gene: TRBV5-1; CDR3nt: TGCGCCAGCACTCAAAACCCAGGCACCGGGGAGCTGTTTTTT; CDR3aa: CASTQNPGTGELFF
abundance: few; j_gene: TRBJ1-1; d_gene: NA; v_gene: TRBV10-1; CDR3nt: TGCGCCAGCAGCCCCTCCGGTGGTGGGAACACTGAAGCTTTCTTT; CDR3aa: CASSPSGGGNTEAFF
abundance: NA; j_gene: TRBJ2-7; d_gene: TRBD2; v_gene: TRBV28; CDR3nt: TGTGCCAGCTCGTCTTGGAGCGGGATTACCTACGAGCAGTACTTC; CDR3aa: CASSSWSGITYEQYF
abundance: NA; j_gene: TRBJ2-2; d_gene: NA; v_gene: TRBV5-1; CDR3nt: TGCGCCAGCAGCTTGGGTGCGGGACAGAGGGTATCAACCGGGGAGCTGTTTTTT; CDR3aa: CASSLGAGQRVSTGELFF
abundance: NA; j_gene: TRBJ1-2; d_gene: NA; v_gene: TRBV7-9; CDR3nt: TGTGCCAGCAGCTTAGCGGCCAAAAACTATGGCTACACCTTC; CDR3aa: CASSLAAKNYGYTF
abundance: NA; j_gene: TRBJ2-1; d_gene: TRBD2; v_gene: TRBV7-2; CDR3nt: TGTGCCAGCAGCTTAAGGCCCCTCAGAATAGCGGGAGCCAATGAGCAGTTCTTC; CDR3aa: CASSLRPLRIAGANEQFF
abundance: NA; j_gene: TRBJ1-4; d_gene: TRBD1; v_gene: TRBV18; CDR3nt: TGTGCCAGCTCTCCCCGTCCCATAACAGGGACAGCAAGTGAAAAACTGTTTTTT; CDR3aa: CASSPRPITGTASEKLFF
abundance: once; j_gene: TRBJ2-5; d_gene: NA; v_gene: TRBV29-1; CDR3nt: TGCAGCGTTGATTACGGTCCTGAGACCCAGTACTTC; CDR3aa: CSVDYGPETQYF
abundance: NA; j_gene: TRBJ1-2; d_gene: NA; v_gene: TRBV5-1; CDR3nt: TGCGCCAGCAGCTTGAGTCAGGGATCGAATGGCTACACCTTC; CDR3aa: CASSLSQGSNGYTF
abundance: NA; j_gene: TRBJ1-1; d_gene: TRBD1; v_gene: TRBV4-1; CDR3nt: TGCGCCAGCAGCCCCGGACAGGGCCCCATGAACACTGAAGCTTTCTTT; CDR3aa: CASSPGQGPMNTEAFF
abundance: NA; j_gene: TRBJ2-7; d_gene: NA; v_gene: TRBV28; CDR3nt: TGTGCCAGCAGTTCCGAGCAGGGCCACGAGCAGTACTTC; CDR3aa: CASSSEQGHEQYF
abundance: NA; j_gene: TRBJ1-2; d_gene: TRBD1; v_gene: TRBV7-9; CDR3nt: TGTGCCAGCAGCTCCGAAGGGTCGGGACAGGGAAGATCTGGCTATGGCTACACCTTC; CDR3aa: CASSSEGSGQGRSGYGYTF
abundance: once; j_gene: TRBJ1-2; d_gene: NA; v_gene: TRBV5-1; CDR3nt: TGCGCCAGCAGCAACCGGGACACCCTAAACTATGGCTACACCTTC; CDR3aa: CASSNRDTLNYGYTF
abundance: NA; j_gene: TRBJ2-7; d_gene: TRBD1; v_gene: TRBV28; CDR3nt: TGTGCCAGTGGACAGGTGGTCCCCTACGAGCAGTACTTC; CDR3aa: CASGQVVPYEQYF
abundance: few; j_gene: TRBJ2-3; d_gene: NA; v_gene: TRBV28; CDR3nt: TGTGCCAGCAGTTCCGGGACTTTCACAGATACGCAGTATTTT; CDR3aa: CASSSGTFTDTQYF
abundance: NA; j_gene: TRBJ1-4; d_gene: TRBD1; v_gene: TRBV5-1; CDR3nt: TGCGCCAGCCAGAAGGGACAGCTTGATAATGAAAAACTGTTTTTT; CDR3aa: CASQKGQLDNEKLFF
abundance: NA; j_gene: TRBJ1-2; d_gene: TRBD1; v_gene: TRBV29-1; CDR3nt: TGCAGCGTATCGACAGGGGGTAGCTACACCTTC; CDR3aa: CSVSTGGSYTF
abundance: NA; j_gene: TRBJ2-7; d_gene: NA; v_gene: TRBV28; CDR3nt: TGTGCCAGTCTCACCCTACAGGGTGCCTACGAGCAGTACTTC; CDR3aa: CASLTLQGAYEQYF
abundance: NA; j_gene: TRBJ1-1; d_gene: TRBD1; v_gene: TRBV3-1/TRBV3-2; CDR3nt: TGTGCCAGCAGCCAACTGACAGGGGAAACTGAAGCTTTCTTT; CDR3aa: CASSQLTGETEAFF